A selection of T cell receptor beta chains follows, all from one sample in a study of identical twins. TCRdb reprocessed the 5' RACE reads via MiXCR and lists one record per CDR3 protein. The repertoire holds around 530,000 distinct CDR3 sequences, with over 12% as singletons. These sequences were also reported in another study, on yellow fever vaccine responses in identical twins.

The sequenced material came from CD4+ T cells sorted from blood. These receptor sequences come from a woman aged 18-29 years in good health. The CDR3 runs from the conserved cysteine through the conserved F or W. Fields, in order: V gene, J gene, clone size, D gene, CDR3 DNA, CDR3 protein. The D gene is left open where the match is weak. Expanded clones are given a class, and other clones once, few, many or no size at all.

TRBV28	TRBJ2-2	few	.	TGTGCCAGCAGAGTCGCAGGGCCAACCGGGGAGCTGTTTTTT	CASRVAGPTGELFF
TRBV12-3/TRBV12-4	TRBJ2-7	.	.	TGTGCCAGCAGGCTAGGGATTTACGAGCAGTACTTC	CASRLGIYEQYF
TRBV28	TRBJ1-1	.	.	TGTGCCAGCAGATGGGGAGCGAACACTGAAGCTTTCTTT	CASRWGANTEAFF
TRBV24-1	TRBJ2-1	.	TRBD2	TGTGCCACCAGCGAGACCGGGACTAGCTTCTATGAGCAGTTCTTC	CATSETGTSFYEQFF
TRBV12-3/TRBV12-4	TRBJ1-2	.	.	TGTGCCAGCACCTATCGCCGGAACTATGGCTACACCTTC	CASTYRRNYGYTF
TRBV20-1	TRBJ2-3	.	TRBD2	TGCAGTGCTACTCCTTTTAGCGGGGGATCCACAGATACGCAGTATTTT	CSATPFSGGSTDTQYF
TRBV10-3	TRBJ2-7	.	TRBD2	TGTGCCATCAGTGAGTCCCCTTCCCGACTAGCGGGAGCCTACGAGCAGTACTTC	CAISESPSRLAGAYEQYF
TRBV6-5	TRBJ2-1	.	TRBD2	TGTGCCAGCAGTTACACCACTAGCGGGAGCCCCGGGTCCTACAATGAGCAGTTCTTC	CASSYTTSGSPGSYNEQFF
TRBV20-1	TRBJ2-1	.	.	TGCAGTGCTAGGAAGGAGACAGGCTTAAACTACAATGAGCAGTTCTTC	CSARKETGLNYNEQFF
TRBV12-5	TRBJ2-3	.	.	TGTGCTAGTGGTTTTTCGGGGAGCACAGATACGCAGTATTTT	CASGFSGSTDTQYF
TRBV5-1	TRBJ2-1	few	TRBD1	TGCGCCAGCAGCCAACAGGGGCCTACTTCCAATGAGCAGTTCTTC	CASSQQGPTSNEQFF
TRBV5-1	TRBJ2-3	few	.	TGCGCCAGCAGCTTGGCCCCTCAAAGCACAGATACGCAGTATTTT	CASSLAPQSTDTQYF